This paragraph covers one T cell receptor (beta chain) sequence. Germline values: CDR1 KGHDR, CDR2 SFDVKD. This CDR3 has 13 residues. Trimming cost V 1 base and J 3 bases, with 5 bases left between them. Genomic DNA provided the template from which TCR beta VDJ and CDR3 profiles were obtained. MiXCR, run by TCRdb on the reads, gives a single entry per CDR3 protein. The sample records over 150,000 distinct CDR3 sequences, about half being singletons. Patients selected for sequencing had displayed CD8+CD57+ cell expansion by flow cytometry. Acquired aplastic anemia of severe grade affected all patients. This record comes from a study of CD8+CD57+ T cells in acquired aplastic anemia. Whole-study context: Yields of DNA that came from sorted CD4+ and CD8+ cells averaged roughly 3.2 ug.

The material sequenced was sorted CD4+, CD8+, or CD8+CD57+ T cells (not recorded which) from PBMCs. The chain combines TRBV24-1 with TRBJ2-5, with D uncertain. The sequence derives from a human donor with aplastic anemia. CDR3 protein: CATSDFRKETQYF. The CDR3 coding sequence is TGTGCCACCAGTGATTTTAGGAAAGAGACCCAGTACTTC.